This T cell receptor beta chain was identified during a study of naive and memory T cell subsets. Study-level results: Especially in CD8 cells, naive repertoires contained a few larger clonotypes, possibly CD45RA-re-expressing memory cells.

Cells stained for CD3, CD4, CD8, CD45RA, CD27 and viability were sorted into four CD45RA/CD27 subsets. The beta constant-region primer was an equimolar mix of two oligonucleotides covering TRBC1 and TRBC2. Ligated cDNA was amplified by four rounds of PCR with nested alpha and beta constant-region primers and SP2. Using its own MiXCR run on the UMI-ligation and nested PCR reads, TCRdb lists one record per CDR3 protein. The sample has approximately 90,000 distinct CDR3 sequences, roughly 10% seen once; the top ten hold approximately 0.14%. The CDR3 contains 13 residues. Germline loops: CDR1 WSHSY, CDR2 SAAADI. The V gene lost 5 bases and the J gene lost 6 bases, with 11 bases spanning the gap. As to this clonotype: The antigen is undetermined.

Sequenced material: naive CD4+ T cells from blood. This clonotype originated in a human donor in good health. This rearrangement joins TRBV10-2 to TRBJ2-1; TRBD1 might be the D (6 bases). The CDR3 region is CASSLQGFNEQFF. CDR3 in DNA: TGCGCCAGCAGTCTACAGGGTTTCAATGAGCAGTTCTTC.